This record covers a single TCR beta chain. This entry is derived from a study of control samples from healthy donors and cancer patients. Trimming removed 5 bases from V and 0 bases from J, with 8 bases in between. CDR3 length: 13 amino acids. The germline V gene encodes CDR1 LNHDA and CDR2 SQIVND (reference sequence). Sequencing used immunoSEQ multiplex PCR; TCRdb keeps in-frame clones, though not all of them. The sample includes about 90,000 clones, approximately 90% of them seen just once. The V and J genes are TRBV19 and TRBJ2-7; possibly TRBD1 for D (6 bases). The sample consisted of blood. The sequence was obtained from a woman in her late teens or twenties in good health. Here the CDR3 reads CASSPRGSYEQYF. The CDR3 DNA follows: TGTGCCAGTAGTCCCAGGGGCTCCTACGAGCAGTACTTC.